Below, 18 T cell receptor beta chains from the same sample are listed, as sequenced in a study of T cell responses to AZD1222 COVID-19 vaccine. Repertoires were generated with immunoSEQ multiplex PCR, while TCRdb's copy carries only in-frame clones and drops some. The data contain 120,000 to 150,000 clones, 75% to 95% of them seen just once; the ten biggest clones take up under 1.5%. The sequencing used peripheral blood, collected on day 0 of AZD1222 vaccination. The receptors were gathered from an adult in good health.

The chain recombines TRBV15 with TRBJ1-4; D gene unclear. V gave up 4 bases and J gave up 10 bases, with 28 bases separating them. Germline V gene data show CDR1 as LNHNV and CDR2 as YYDKDF (reference sequence). There are 18 residues in the CDR3. The CDR3 DNA is TGTGCCACCAGCACATATCTTGAGGTCTCTGCGCTGGTGATAAAACTGTTTTTT. Encoded protein: CATSTYLEVSALVIKLFF.

The DNA of the CDR3 is TGTGCCAGCAGCCCGGGTCAGGGGGCGCGTGGCTACACCTTC. It specifies CASSPGQGARGYTF. The rearrangement uses TRBV11-2 and TRBJ1-2, with 8 bases fitting TRBD1. CDR1 is SGHAT and CDR2 is FQNNGV in the germline V gene. This CDR3 region has 14 residues. The V gene end was trimmed by 5 bases and the J gene end by 7 bases; junction bases not matched to a gene: 9.

The chain's CDR3 is CASSWETLSSYNEQFF. CDR3 nucleotide sequence: TGTGCCAGCAGCTGGGAGACTTTGAGCTCCTACAATGAGCAGTTCTTC. V gene TRBV5-8 combines with J gene TRBJ2-1, with D possibly matching TRBD2 (5 bases). Trimming removed 3 bases from V and 0 bases from J, with 13 bases in between. The CDR3 is 16 residues long. Germline CDR1 SGHTS, CDR2 YDEGEE.

The chain carries TRBV27 and TRBJ1-2; D possibly corresponds to TRBD1 (5 bases). The V end lost 3 bases, the J end lost 2 bases, and 7 bases lay between the germline ends. This CDR3 has 13 residues. CDR1 is MNHEY and CDR2 is SMNVEV in the germline V gene (reference sequence). For the CDR3, the DNA is TGTGCCAGCAGTTTTGAGGGGAACTATGGCTACACCTTC. Translated: CASSFEGNYGYTF.

The J gene is TRBJ1-4, the V gene TRBV19; 8 bases agree with TRBD1. CDR3 size: 15 residues. The germline CDR1 and CDR2 sequences are LNHDA and SQIVND (reference sequence). After removal of 5 bases from V and 2 bases from J, the junction contained 4 bases not matched to a gene. CDR3 in amino acids: CASSPQGATNEKLFF. The CDR3, as DNA: TGTGCCAGTAGTCCGCAGGGGGCTACTAATGAAAAACTGTTTTTT.

The chain joins TRBV19 to TRBJ1-5, with TRBD1 as a possible D gene (5 bases). Germline V CDR1 and CDR2: LNHDA, SQIVND (reference sequence). Trimming removed 3 bases at V and 9 bases at J, with 12 bases between. The CDR3 spans 13 residues. The CDR3 coding sequence is TGTGCCAGTAGTATCGACAGCAAGGGGCCCCAGCATTTT. This encodes CASSIDSKGPQHF.

The chain has TRBV5-1 and TRBJ2-2; perhaps TRBD2 as D (6 bases). CDR3 size: 17 residues. Trimming removed 1 base from V and 2 bases from J, with 15 bases in between. CDR1 is SGHRS, CDR2 YFSETQ, per germline. The CDR3: CASSLPVAGPNTGELFF. The CDR3 region has the DNA TGCGCCAGCAGCTTGCCCGTGGCGGGACCCAACACCGGGGAGCTGTTTTTT.

The chain employs TRBV12-5 and TRBJ1-5; D ambiguous. V was pared by 0 bases and J by 4 bases, with 16 bases between. This CDR3 region has 17 residues. Germline CDR1 and CDR2: LGHNT and FRNRAP. The CDR3 region is CASGLVLGSPPNQPQHF. The CDR3 DNA reads TGTGCTAGTGGTTTGGTACTGGGCAGCCCACCTAATCAGCCCCAGCATTTT.

The rearrangement links TRBV13 to TRBJ2-5, with 11 bases aligning to TRBD2. V was clipped by 3 bases and J by 4 bases; unmatched bases: 7. The CDR3 length is 16 residues. The germline gives CDR1 PRHDT, CDR2 FYEKMQ (reference sequence). Here the CDR3 DNA reads TGTGCCAGCAGCTTTAGCGGGGGGGCGAGGAGAGAGACCCAGTACTTC. This gives the protein CASSFSGGARRETQYF.

This clone appeared a few times. The chain couples TRBV5-1 to TRBJ2-5; D remains ambiguous. Trimming took 3 bases from V and 0 from J, leaving 15 bases between them. Germline CDR1 reads SGHRS; CDR2 reads YFSETQ. The CDR3 is 16 residues long. For the CDR3, the DNA is TGCGCCAGCAGCTCGGGTAGTGGCCGTAACCAAGAGACCCAGTACTTC. This encodes CASSSGSGRNQETQYF.

The V gene is TRBV6-2 or TRBV6-3, the J gene TRBJ1-1; D ambiguous. Germline CDR1 MNHEY, CDR2 SVGEGT. The germline V and J ends were trimmed by 0 bases and 0 bases, with 8 bases remaining between them. The CDR3 spans 15 residues. CDR3 protein: CASSYSMRMNTEAFF. The CDR3 coding sequence is TGTGCCAGCAGTTACTCGATGCGAATGAACACTGAAGCTTTCTTT.

This clone has only one observation. The chain uses TRBV19 and TRBJ1-2; no firm D call. Deletions cut 4 bases from V and 7 bases from J, with 22 bases between. The germline CDR1 and CDR2 sequences are LNHDA and SQIVND (reference sequence). This CDR3 is built from 16 residues. Here the CDR3 reads CASSRSWRAAPAGYTF. The DNA for the CDR3 is TGTGCCAGTAGTAGGTCGTGGAGGGCCGCCCCGGCTGGCTACACCTTC.

This clone was seen once. The rearrangement joins TRBV14 to TRBJ1-4, with D uncertain. Germline CDR1 is SGHDN and CDR2 is FVKESK. Trimming cost V 1 base and J 5 bases, with 8 bases left between them. This CDR3 region has 14 residues. The CDR3: CASSQASYNEKLFF. The CDR3 coding sequence is TGTGCCAGCAGCCAAGCCTCGTACAATGAAAAACTGTTTTTT.

The CDR3 loop is CASRDTLNTEAFF. The CDR3 DNA is TGTGCCAGTCGGGACACCTTGAACACTGAAGCTTTCTTT. This chain links TRBV19 with TRBJ1-1; D is perhaps TRBD1 (6 bases). The germline V gene encodes CDR1 LNHDA and CDR2 SQIVND (reference sequence). V was shortened by 8 bases and J by 0 bases, with 10 bases between the two germline ends. The CDR3 totals 13 residues.

This clone turned up a few times. The rearrangement joins TRBV15 to TRBJ1-4; TRBD1 agrees at 7 bases. V shed 3 bases, J shed 8 bases, and the junction held 9 bases outside the gene matches. The length of the CDR3 is 15 residues. Germline V gene data show CDR1 as LNHNV and CDR2 as YYDKDF (reference sequence). The CDR3 loop is CATSSPRTGWEKLFF. The CDR3 bases are TGTGCCACCAGCAGCCCTCGGACAGGATGGGAAAAACTGTTTTTT.

The chain is built from TRBV7-2 and TRBJ2-7; maybe TRBD1 (5 bases). Trimming left V 1 base short and J 0 bases short, with 10 bases between. CDR1 and CDR2 from the germline V gene are SGHTA and FQGNSA. This CDR3 region has 15 residues. The CDR3 loop reads CASSLVGRLSYEQYF. The CDR3 nucleotides read TGTGCCAGCAGCTTAGTGGGGCGTCTCTCCTACGAGCAGTACTTC.

The rearrangement joins TRBV10-3 to TRBJ1-1; TRBD1 matches at 7 bases. Germline CDR1 reads ENHRY; CDR2 reads SYGVKD. V lost 2 bases and J lost 0; bases outside the gene matches: 6. The CDR3 sequence is 16 residues long. CDR3 residues: CAISEPRGGMNTEAFF. The DNA for the CDR3 is TGTGCCATCAGTGAGCCCAGGGGGGGAATGAACACTGAAGCTTTCTTT.

The chain combines TRBV19 with TRBJ1-5; no definite D call. The V and J ends lost 11 bases and 7 bases respectively, with 33 bases between them. The CDR3 sequence is 18 residues long. Germline lookup yields CDR1 LNHDA and CDR2 SQIVND (reference sequence). As DNA, the CDR3 is TGTGCCCCAACCCCCGAAGGCCGGACGCAGCCAAGGCGACAGCCCCAGCATTTT. This translates into CAPTPEGRTQPRRQPQHF.